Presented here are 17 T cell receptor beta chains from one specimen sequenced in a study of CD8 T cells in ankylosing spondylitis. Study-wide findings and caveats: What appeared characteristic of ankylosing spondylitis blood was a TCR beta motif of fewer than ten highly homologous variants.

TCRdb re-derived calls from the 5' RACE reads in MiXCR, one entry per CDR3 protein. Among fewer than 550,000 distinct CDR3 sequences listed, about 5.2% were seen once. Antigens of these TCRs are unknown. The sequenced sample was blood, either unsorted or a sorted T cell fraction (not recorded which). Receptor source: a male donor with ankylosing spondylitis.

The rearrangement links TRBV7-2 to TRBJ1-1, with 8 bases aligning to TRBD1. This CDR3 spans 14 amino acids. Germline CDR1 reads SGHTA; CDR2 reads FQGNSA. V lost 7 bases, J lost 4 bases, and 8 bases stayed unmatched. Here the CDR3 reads CASKSRQGSTEAFF. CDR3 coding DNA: TGTGCCAGCAAGTCCCGACAGGGGAGCACTGAAGCTTTCTTT.

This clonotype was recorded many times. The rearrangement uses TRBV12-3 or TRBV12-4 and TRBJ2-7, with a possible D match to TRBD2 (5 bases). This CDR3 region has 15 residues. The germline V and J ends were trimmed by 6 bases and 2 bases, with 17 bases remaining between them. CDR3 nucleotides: TGTGCCAGCAGCCCCGGCGGGTTCCAAACCTACGAGCAGTACTTC. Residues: CASSPGGFQTYEQYF.

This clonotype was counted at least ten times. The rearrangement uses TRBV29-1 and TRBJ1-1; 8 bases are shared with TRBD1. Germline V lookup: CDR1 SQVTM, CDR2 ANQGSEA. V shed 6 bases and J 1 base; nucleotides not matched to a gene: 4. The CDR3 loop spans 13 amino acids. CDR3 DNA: TGCAGCGTGATAGGACAGGGGAACACTGAAGCTTTCTTT. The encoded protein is CSVIGQGNTEAFF.

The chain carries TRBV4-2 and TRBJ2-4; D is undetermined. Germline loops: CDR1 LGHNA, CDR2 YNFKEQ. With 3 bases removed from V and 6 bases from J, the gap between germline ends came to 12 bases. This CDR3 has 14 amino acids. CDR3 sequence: CASSQVLSRNIQYF. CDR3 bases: TGTGCCAGCAGCCAGGTGTTATCTAGAAACATTCAGTACTTC.

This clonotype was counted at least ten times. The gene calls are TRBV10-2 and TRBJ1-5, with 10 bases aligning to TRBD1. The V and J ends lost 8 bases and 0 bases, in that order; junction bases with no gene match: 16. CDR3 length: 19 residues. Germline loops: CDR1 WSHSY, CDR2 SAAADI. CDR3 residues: CASGYYDGQGENSNQPQHF. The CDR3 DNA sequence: TGCGCCAGCGGTTATTACGACGGACAGGGGGAAAATAGCAATCAGCCCCAGCATTTT.

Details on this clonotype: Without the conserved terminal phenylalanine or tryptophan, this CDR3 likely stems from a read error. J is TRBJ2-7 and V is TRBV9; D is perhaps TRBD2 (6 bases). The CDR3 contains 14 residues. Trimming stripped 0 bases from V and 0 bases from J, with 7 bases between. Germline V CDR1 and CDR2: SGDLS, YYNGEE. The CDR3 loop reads CASSVEDYSYEQYY. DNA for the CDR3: TGTGCCAGCAGCGTAGAGGACTACTCCTACGAGCAGTACTAC.

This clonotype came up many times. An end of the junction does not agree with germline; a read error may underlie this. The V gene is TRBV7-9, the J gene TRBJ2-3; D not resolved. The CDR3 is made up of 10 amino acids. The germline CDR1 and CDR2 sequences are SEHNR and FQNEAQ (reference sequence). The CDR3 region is CASSLLGDPF. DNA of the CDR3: TGTGCCAGCAGCTTACTTGGCGATCCCTTT. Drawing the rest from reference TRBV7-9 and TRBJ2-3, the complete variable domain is DTGVSQNPRHKITKRGQNVTFRCDPISEHNRLYWYRQTLGQGPEFLTYFQNEAQLEKSRLLSDRFSAERPKGSFSTLEIQRTEQGDSAMYLCASSLLGDPFGPGTRLTVL.

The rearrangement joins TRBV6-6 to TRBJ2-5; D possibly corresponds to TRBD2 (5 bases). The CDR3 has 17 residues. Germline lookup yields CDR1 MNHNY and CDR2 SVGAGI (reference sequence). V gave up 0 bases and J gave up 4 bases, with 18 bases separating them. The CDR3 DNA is TGTGCCAGCAGTTACTCGACACGCGTACTAGAACGAGAGACCCAGTACTTC. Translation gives CASSYSTRVLERETQYF.

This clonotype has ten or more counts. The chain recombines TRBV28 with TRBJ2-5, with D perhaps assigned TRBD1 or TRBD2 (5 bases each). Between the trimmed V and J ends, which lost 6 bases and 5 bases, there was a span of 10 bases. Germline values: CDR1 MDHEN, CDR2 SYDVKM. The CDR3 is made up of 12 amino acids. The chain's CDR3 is CASRRWGETQYF. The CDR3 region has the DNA TGTGCCAGCAGGAGGTGGGGGGAGACCCAGTACTTC.

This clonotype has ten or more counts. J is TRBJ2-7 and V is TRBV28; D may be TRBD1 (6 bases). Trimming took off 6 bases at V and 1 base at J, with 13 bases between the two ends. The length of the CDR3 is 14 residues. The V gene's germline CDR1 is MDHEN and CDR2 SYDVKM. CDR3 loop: CASRPGDISYEQYF. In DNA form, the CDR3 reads TGTGCCAGCAGGCCCGGGGACATATCCTACGAGCAGTACTTC. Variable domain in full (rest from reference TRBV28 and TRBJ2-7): DVKVTQSSRYLVKRTGEKVFLECVQDMDHENMFWYRQDPGLGLRLIYFSYDVKMKEKGDIPEGYSVSREKKERFSLILESASTNQTSMYLCASRPGDISYEQYFGPGTRLTVT.

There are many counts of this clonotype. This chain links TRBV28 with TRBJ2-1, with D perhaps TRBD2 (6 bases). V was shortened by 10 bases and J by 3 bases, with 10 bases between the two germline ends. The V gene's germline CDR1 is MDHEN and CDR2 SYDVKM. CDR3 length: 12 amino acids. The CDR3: CATTGVYNEQFF. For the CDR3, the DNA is TGTGCCACAACGGGAGTCTACAATGAGCAGTTCTTC.

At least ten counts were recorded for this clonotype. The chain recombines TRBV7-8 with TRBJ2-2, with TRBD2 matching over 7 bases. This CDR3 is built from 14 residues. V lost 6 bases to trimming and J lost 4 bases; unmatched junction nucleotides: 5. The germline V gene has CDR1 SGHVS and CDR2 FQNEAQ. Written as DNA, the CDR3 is TGTGCCAGCAGGCCGACGGGGGGCACCGGGGAGCTGTTTTTT. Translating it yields CASRPTGGTGELFF. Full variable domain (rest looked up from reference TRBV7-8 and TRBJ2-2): GAGVSQSPRYKVAKRGQDVALRCDPISGHVSLFWYQQALGQGPEFLTYFQNEAQLDKSGLPSDRFFAERPEGSVSTLKIQRTQQEDSAVYLCASRPTGGTGELFFGEGSRLTVL.

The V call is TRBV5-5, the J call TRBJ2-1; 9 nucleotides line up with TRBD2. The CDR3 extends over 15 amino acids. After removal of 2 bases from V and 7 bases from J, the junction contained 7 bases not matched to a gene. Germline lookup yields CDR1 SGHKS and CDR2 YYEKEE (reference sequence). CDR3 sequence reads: CASSFPGLAHNEQFF. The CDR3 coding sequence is TGTGCCAGCAGCTTCCCGGGACTAGCACATAATGAGCAGTTCTTC.

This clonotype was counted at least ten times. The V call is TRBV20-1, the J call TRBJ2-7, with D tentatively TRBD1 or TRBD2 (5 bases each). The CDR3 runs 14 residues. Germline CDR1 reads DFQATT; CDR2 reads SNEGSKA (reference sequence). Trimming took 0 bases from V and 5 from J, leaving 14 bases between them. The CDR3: CSAREASLGHEQYF. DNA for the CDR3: TGCAGTGCTAGAGAGGCTAGCCTGGGACACGAGCAGTACTTC.

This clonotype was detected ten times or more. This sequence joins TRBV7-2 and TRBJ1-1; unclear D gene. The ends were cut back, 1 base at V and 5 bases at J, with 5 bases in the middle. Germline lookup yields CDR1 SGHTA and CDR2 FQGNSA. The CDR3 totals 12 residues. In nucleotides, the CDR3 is TGTGCCAGCAGCTTAGAACTGACTGAAGCTTTCTTT. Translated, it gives CASSLELTEAFF.

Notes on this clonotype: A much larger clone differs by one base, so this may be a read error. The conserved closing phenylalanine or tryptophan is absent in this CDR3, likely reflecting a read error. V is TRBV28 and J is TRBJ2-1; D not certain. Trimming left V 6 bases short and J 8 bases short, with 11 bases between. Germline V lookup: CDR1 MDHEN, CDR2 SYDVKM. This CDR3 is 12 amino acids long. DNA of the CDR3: TGTGCCAGCAGACTAAACACCCATGAGCAGTTCTAC. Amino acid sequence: CASRLNTHEQFY.

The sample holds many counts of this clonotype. The CDR3 region has the DNA TGTGCCAGCAGCCACCGGGTTAGGAGCCCCGAGCAGTACTTC. This sequence encodes CASSHRVRSPEQYF. J is TRBJ2-7 and V is TRBV11-2, with D unclear. The germline V gene has CDR1 SGHAT and CDR2 FQNNGV. Trimming pared 5 bases from V and 6 bases from J, leaving 17 bases between. The CDR3 is made up of 14 amino acids.